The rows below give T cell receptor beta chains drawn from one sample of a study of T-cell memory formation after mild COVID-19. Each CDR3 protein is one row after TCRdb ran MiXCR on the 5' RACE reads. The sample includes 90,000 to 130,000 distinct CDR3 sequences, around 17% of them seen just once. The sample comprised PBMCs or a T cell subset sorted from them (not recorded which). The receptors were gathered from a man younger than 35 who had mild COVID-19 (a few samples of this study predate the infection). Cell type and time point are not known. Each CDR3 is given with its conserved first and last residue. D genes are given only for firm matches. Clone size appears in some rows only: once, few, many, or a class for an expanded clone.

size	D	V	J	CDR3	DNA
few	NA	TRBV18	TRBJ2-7	CASSTMAGGNYEQYF	TGTGCCAGCTCAACGATGGCCGGCGGAAACTACGAGCAGTACTTC
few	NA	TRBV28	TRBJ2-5	CASSSPAARGMETQYF	TGTGCCAGCAGTTCCCCGGCAGCACGGGGGATGGAGACCCAGTACTTC
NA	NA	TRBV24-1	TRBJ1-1	CATSERGVVAFF	TGTGCCACCAGTGAGAGGGGCGTAGTAGCTTTCTTT
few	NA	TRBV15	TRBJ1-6	CATSRDYGGNSPLHF	TGTGCCACCAGCAGAGATTATGGGGGGAATTCACCCCTCCACTTT
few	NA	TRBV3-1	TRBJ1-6	CASSQDIWVNSPLHF	TGTGCCAGCAGCCAAGATATATGGGTGAATTCACCCCTCCACTTT
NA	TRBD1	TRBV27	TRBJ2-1	CASSSYGTGGADEQFF	TGTGCCAGCAGTTCCTACGGGACAGGGGGCGCGGATGAGCAGTTCTTC
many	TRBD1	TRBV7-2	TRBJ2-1	CASSARTGGREVFF	TGTGCCAGCAGCGCCCGGACAGGGGGCCGGGAGGTGTTCTTC
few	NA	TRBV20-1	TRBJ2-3	CSANSRRRRDTQYF	TGCAGTGCTAACAGCAGACGGAGGAGGGATACGCAGTATTTT
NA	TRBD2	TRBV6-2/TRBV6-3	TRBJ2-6	CASTRLAGYSGANVLTF	TGTGCCAGCACCCGACTAGCGGGGTACTCTGGGGCCAACGTCCTGACTTTC
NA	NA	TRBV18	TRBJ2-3	CASSQSATDTQYF	TGTGCCAGCTCACAGTCAGCGACAGATACGCAGTATTTT
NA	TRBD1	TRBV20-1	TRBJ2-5	CSARVRGTGRQTQYF	TGCAGTGCTAGAGTCCGTGGGACAGGGCGACAGACCCAGTACTTC
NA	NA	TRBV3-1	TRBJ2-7	CASSQVRTRSYEQYF	TGTGCCAGCAGCCAAGTGAGGACAAGGTCCTACGAGCAGTACTTC
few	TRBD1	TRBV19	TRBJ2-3	CASRDRVRTDTQYF	TGTGCCAGCCGGGACAGGGTCCGCACAGATACGCAGTATTTT
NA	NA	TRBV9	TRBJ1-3	CASSGGNTIYF	TGTGCCAGCAGCGGGGGCAACACCATATATTTT
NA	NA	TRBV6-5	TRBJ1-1	CASSFRATGVGTEAFF	TGTGCCAGCAGCTTCCGAGCCACAGGCGTAGGCACTGAAGCTTTCTTT
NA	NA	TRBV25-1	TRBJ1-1	CASSESERGTEAFF	TGTGCCAGCAGTGAATCGGAAAGGGGGACTGAAGCTTTCTTT
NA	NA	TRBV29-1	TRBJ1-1	CSVESRQANTEAFF	TGCAGCGTTGAGAGCCGACAAGCGAACACTGAAGCTTTCTTT
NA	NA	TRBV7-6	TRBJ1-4	CASSLGATNEKLFF	TGTGCCAGCAGCTTAGGCGCAACTAATGAAAAACTGTTTTTT
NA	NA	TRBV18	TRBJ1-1	CASSPFTGTDNTEAFF	TGTGCCAGCTCACCCTTCACCGGGACTGATAACACTGAAGCTTTCTTT
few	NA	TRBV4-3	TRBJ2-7	CASSQLADIRSYEQYF	TGCGCCAGCAGCCAATTAGCGGACATACGCTCCTACGAGCAGTACTTC
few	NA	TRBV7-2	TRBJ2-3	CASSRWGSGTQYF	TGTGCCAGCAGCCGGTGGGGGTCAGGTACGCAGTATTTT
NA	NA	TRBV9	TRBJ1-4	CASSVGLGVREKLFF	TGTGCCAGCAGCGTAGGATTGGGGGTACGAGAAAAACTGTTTTTT
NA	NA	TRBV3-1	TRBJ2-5	CASSRGDQETQYF	TGTGCCAGCAGCCGGGGGGATCAAGAGACCCAGTACTTC
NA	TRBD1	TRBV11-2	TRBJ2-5	CASSDRRDSQETQYF	TGTGCCAGCAGCGATAGAAGGGACAGCCAAGAGACCCAGTACTTC
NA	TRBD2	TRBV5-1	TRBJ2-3	CASSSFSGALVTQYF	TGCGCCAGCAGCTCCTTTAGCGGGGCTTTAGTTACGCAGTATTTT
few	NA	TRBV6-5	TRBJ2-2	CASSGAGAANTGELFF	TGTGCCAGCTCCGGGGCGGGGGCGGCGAACACCGGGGAGCTGTTTTTT
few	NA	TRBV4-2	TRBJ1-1	CASSRMRRGTEAFF	TGTGCCAGCAGCCGCATGCGGAGAGGCACTGAAGCTTTCTTT
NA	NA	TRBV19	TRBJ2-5	CASSIDHFPEGGETQYF	TGTGCCAGTAGTATAGATCACTTTCCAGAAGGAGGGGAGACCCAGTACTTC
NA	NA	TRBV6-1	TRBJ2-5	CASFLDGETQSF	TGTGCCAGCTTCTTGGACGGCGAGACCCAGTCCTTC
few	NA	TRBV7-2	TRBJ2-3	CASSFNTDTQYF	TGTGCCAGCAGCTTTAACACAGATACGCAGTATTTT
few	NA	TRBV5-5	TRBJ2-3	CASSLSGATDTQYF	TGTGCCAGCAGCTTGTCAGGGGCTACAGATACGCAGTATTTT
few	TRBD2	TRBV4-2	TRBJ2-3	CASSASGPSTDTQYF	TGTGCCAGCAGCGCTAGCGGGCCTAGCACAGATACGCAGTATTTT
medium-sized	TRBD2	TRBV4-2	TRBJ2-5	CASSQVPLTLAGGQETQYF	TGTGCCAGCAGCCAAGTCCCCCTCACTCTAGCGGGGGGGCAAGAGACCCAGTACTTC
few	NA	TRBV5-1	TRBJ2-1	CASSLRGATYNEQFF	TGCGCCAGCAGCCTTAGGGGGGCCACCTACAATGAGCAGTTCTTC
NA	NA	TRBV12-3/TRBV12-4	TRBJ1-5	CASSLQGKGQPQHF	TGTGCCAGCAGTTTGCAGGGAAAGGGTCAGCCCCAGCATTTT
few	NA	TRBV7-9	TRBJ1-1	CASSPTTQNTEAFF	TGTGCCAGCAGCCCAACTACACAGAACACTGAAGCTTTCTTT
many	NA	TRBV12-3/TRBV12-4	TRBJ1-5	CASSRQNSNQPQHF	TGTGCCAGCAGTCGACAGAATAGCAATCAGCCCCAGCATTTT
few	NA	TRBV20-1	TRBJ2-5	CSARYLETQYF	TGCAGTGCTAGATACCTGGAGACCCAGTACTTC
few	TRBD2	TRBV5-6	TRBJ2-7	CASSLKGRASYEQYF	TGTGCCAGCAGCTTGAAGGGGAGGGCATCCTACGAGCAGTACTTC
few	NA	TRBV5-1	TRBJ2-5	CASSPSPGSEETQYF	TGCGCCAGCAGCCCCTCCCCCGGGTCAGAAGAGACCCAGTACTTC
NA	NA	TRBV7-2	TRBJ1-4	CASSLTDTTGVREKLFF	TGTGCCAGCAGCTTAACGGATACGACGGGGGTGAGGGAAAAACTGTTTTTT
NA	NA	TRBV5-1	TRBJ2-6	CASSMPTGANVLTF	TGCGCCAGCAGTATGCCTACTGGGGCCAACGTCCTGACTTTC
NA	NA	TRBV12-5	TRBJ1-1	CASGLQGSGTEAFF	TGTGCTAGTGGTTTACAGGGATCAGGCACTGAAGCTTTCTTT
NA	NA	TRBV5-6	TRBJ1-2	CASSPSGLYGYTF	TGTGCCAGCAGCCCTTCTGGACTCTATGGCTACACCTTC
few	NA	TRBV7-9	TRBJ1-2	CASSPTSGAQGYTF	TGTGCCAGCAGCCCGACTTCAGGGGCACAAGGCTACACCTTC
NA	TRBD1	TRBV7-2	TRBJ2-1	CASSSGQGPNNEQFF	TGTGCCAGCAGCTCGGGACAGGGCCCTAACAATGAGCAGTTCTTC
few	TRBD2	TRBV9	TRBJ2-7	CASSVDFSGGPYEQYF	TGTGCCAGCAGCGTAGATTTTAGCGGGGGCCCCTACGAGCAGTACTTC
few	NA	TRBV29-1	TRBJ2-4	CSVDNQNIQYF	TGCAGCGTTGATAACCAAAACATTCAGTACTTC
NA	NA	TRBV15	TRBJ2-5	CATSRGGTDQETQYF	TGTGCCACCAGCAGGGGAGGGACAGACCAAGAGACCCAGTACTTC
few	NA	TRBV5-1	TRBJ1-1	CASSMGRMNTEAFF	TGCGCCAGCAGCATGGGACGGATGAACACTGAAGCTTTCTTT
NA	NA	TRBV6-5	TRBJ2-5	CASSPGWGETQYF	TGTGCCAGCAGCCCGGGCTGGGGGGAGACCCAGTACTTC
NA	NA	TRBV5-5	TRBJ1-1	CASSKTGTQNTEAFF	TGTGCCAGCAGCAAAACCGGGACTCAGAACACTGAAGCTTTCTTT
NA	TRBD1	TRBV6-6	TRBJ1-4	CASRQGVTNEKLFF	TGTGCCAGCAGACAGGGGGTGACTAATGAAAAACTGTTTTTT
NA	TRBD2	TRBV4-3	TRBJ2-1	CASSFILREGEQFF	TGCGCCAGCAGTTTCATCCTCCGGGAGGGTGAGCAGTTCTTC
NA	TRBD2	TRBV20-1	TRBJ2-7	CSAERDGTYEQYF	TGCAGTGCTGAGCGGGACGGAACCTACGAGCAGTACTTC
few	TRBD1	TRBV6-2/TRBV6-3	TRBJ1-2	CASSQGTGANYGYTF	TGTGCCAGCAGCCAGGGGACAGGCGCTAACTATGGCTACACCTTC
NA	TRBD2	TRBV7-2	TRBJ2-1	CASSPPRGAYNEQFF	TGTGCCAGCAGCCCCCCGCGGGGGGCTTACAATGAGCAGTTCTTC
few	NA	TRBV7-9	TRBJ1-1	CASSLSSVENTEAFF	TGTGCCAGCAGCTTATCTAGCGTGGAGAACACTGAAGCTTTCTTT
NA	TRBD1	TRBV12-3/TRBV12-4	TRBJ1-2	CASSLWQGGGGYTF	TGTGCCAGCAGTTTATGGCAGGGGGGAGGTGGCTACACCTTC
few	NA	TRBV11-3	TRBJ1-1	CASSFTRNTEAFF	TGTGCCAGCAGCTTTACTCGGAACACTGAAGCTTTCTTT